A single sample is the source of the 21 T cell receptor beta chains below, sequenced in a study of long-term antiretroviral therapy in people with HIV. Sequencing relied on immunoSEQ assay v3.0, run at survey level. Using immunoSEQ multiplex PCR, the repertoire was profiled, and TCRdb retains in-frame clones only, with some absent. Of about 16,000 clones detected, roughly 80% appear once; the ten largest clones hold more than 12%. The input for sequencing was unsorted PBMCs, taken 1.2 years before starting antiretroviral therapy. Receptors originate from a man aged 25 to 40 with HIV.

This rearrangement joins TRBV7-2 to TRBJ2-2; D is unclear. Germline lookup yields CDR1 SGHTA and CDR2 FQGNSA. Trimming removed 7 bases at V and 3 bases at J, with 6 bases between. The CDR3 spans 12 residues. Here the CDR3 reads CASKVHTGELFF. For the CDR3, the DNA is TGTGCCAGCAAAGTTCACACCGGGGAGCTGTTTTTT.

V usage is TRBV9 and J usage is TRBJ2-5; tentatively, D is TRBD1 (7 bases). The CDR3 totals 14 residues. Trimming stripped 2 bases from V and 2 bases from J, with 10 bases between. The V gene's germline CDR1 is SGDLS and CDR2 YYNGEE. CDR3 region: CASSVQGGQETQYF. The CDR3 DNA sequence: TGTGCCAGCAGCGTTCAGGGGGGACAAGAGACCCAGTACTTC. The full variable domain, in which reference TRBV9 and TRBJ2-5 provide the parts outside the CDR3, is DSGVTQTPKHLITATGQRVTLRCSPRSGDLSVYWYQQSLDQGLQFLIQYYNGEERAKGNILERFSAQQFPDLHSELNLSSLELGDSALYFCASSVQGGQETQYFGPGTRLLVL.

The chain recombines TRBV11-1 with TRBJ1-6; D is unclear. Germline CDR1 and CDR2: SGHAT and FQDESV (reference sequence). This CDR3 spans 17 amino acids. Trimming left V 0 bases short and J 0 bases short, with 9 bases between. CDR3 sequence (DNA): TGTGCCAGCAGCTTAGCAAAACGGAACTCCTATAATTCACCCCTCCACTTT. This translates into CASSLAKRNSYNSPLHF. The full variable domain, its missing parts supplied by reference TRBV11-1 and TRBJ1-6, is EAEVAQSPRYKITEKSQAVAFWCDPISGHATLYWYRQILGQGPELLVQFQDESVVDDSQLPKDRFSAERLKGVDSTLKIQPAELGDSAMYLCASSLAKRNSYNSPLHFGNGTRLTVT.

The chain links TRBV7-8 to TRBJ1-1; 8 bases are shared with TRBD1. This CDR3 contains 16 residues. Germline values: CDR1 SGHVS, CDR2 FQNEAQ. V gave up 6 bases and J gave up 0 bases; unmatched junction bases: 9. CDR3 region: CASSIPTGGVNTEAFF. The CDR3 DNA reads TGTGCCAGCAGTATCCCCACAGGGGGGGTGAACACTGAAGCTTTCTTT.

The CDR3 DNA is TGTGCCAGCACCCCCGGGGGAACCTACAATGAGCAGTTCTTC. Its protein product is CASTPGGTYNEQFF. The V gene is TRBV28, the J gene TRBJ2-1; D is possibly TRBD2 (6 bases). CDR3 length equals 14 residues. The V and J ends lost 7 bases and 2 bases respectively, with 12 bases between them. CDR1 and CDR2 from the germline V gene are MDHEN and SYDVKM.

V usage is TRBV28 and J usage is TRBJ2-7; tentatively, D is TRBD2 (5 bases). V lost 3 bases to trimming and J lost 6 bases, with 9 bases between them. CDR1 is MDHEN, CDR2 SYDVKM, per germline. The CDR3 sequence is 12 residues long. This chain's CDR3 is CASSLRVIEQYF. The CDR3 region has the DNA TGTGCCAGCAGTTTGCGGGTCATCGAGCAGTACTTC.

With regard to this clone: The sample contains more than one DNA sequence encoding this CDR3. The J gene is TRBJ2-7, the V gene TRBV19; unclear D gene. V was pared by 1 base and J by 2 bases, with 9 bases between. From germline, CDR1 is LNHDA and CDR2 SQIVND (reference sequence). CDR3 length: 14 residues. This CDR3 is CASSIGTATYEQYF. DNA of the CDR3: TGTGCCAGTAGTATAGGAACTGCCACCTACGAGCAGTACTTC.

This chain connects TRBV6-5 to TRBJ2-1; possibly TRBD1 for D (6 bases). The CDR3 totals 15 residues. V lost 0 bases and J lost 6, with 12 bases in between. Per the germline V gene, CDR1 is MNHEY and CDR2 is SVGAGI. This CDR3 is CASSYSPRQVNEQFF. The CDR3 region has the DNA TGTGCCAGCAGTTACTCGCCCCGACAGGTCAATGAGCAGTTCTTC.

The V call is TRBV5-1, the J call TRBJ2-7; D possibly corresponds to TRBD1 (6 bases). V was pared by 0 bases and J by 3 bases, with 13 bases between. The CDR3 spans 15 residues. Germline V gene data show CDR1 as SGHRS and CDR2 as YFSETQ. CDR3: CASSLDGTTIYEQYF. The CDR3 nucleotides read TGCGCCAGCAGCTTGGATGGGACAACCATCTACGAGCAGTACTTC.

This sequence joins TRBV4-3 and TRBJ2-5, with 12 bases that match TRBD2. The CDR3 runs 18 residues. J was trimmed by 5 bases and V by 0 bases; bases with no gene match: 10. In germline, CDR1 is LGHNA, CDR2 YSLEER. The CDR3 sequence is CASSQDWRLAGVWETQYF. CDR3 bases: TGCGCCAGCAGCCAAGATTGGAGACTAGCGGGAGTCTGGGAGACCCAGTACTTC.

This chain joins TRBV7-9 and TRBJ2-6; TRBD2 is a possible D gene (6 bases). Trimming took 2 bases from V and 2 from J, leaving 13 bases between them. Germline V gives CDR1 SEHNR, CDR2 FQNEAQ (reference sequence). The CDR3 is made up of 17 amino acids. This chain's CDR3 is CASSLPPGLTGANVLTF. The CDR3 bases are TGTGCCAGCAGCTTACCCCCGGGACTTACTGGGGCCAACGTCCTGACTTTC.

This clone has a handful of counts. This rearrangement joins TRBV27 to TRBJ1-2; the D is unclear. The V end lost 4 bases, the J end lost 6 bases, and 12 bases lay between the germline ends. CDR1 and CDR2 from the germline V gene are MNHEY and SMNVEV (reference sequence). This CDR3 contains 13 residues. CDR3 residues: CASSYGRQHGYTF. CDR3 DNA sequence: TGTGCCAGCAGTTACGGACGTCAGCATGGCTACACCTTC.

The V and J genes are TRBV7-9 and TRBJ2-3; possibly TRBD1 for D (6 bases). The CDR3 covers 14 residues. Germline V CDR1 and CDR2: SEHNR, FQNEAQ (reference sequence). V was cut by 5 bases and J by 2 bases, with 11 bases left in between. The CDR3 reads CASSLGQYTDTQYF. The CDR3 nucleotides read TGTGCCAGCAGCCTCGGACAGTACACAGATACGCAGTATTTT. The variable domain in full, completed from reference TRBV7-9 and TRBJ2-3, reads DTGVSQNPRHKITKRGQNVTFRCDPISEHNRLYWYRQTLGQGPEFLTYFQNEAQLEKSRLLSDRFSAERPKGSFSTLEIQRTEQGDSAMYLCASSLGQYTDTQYFGPGTRLTVL.

The rearrangement uses TRBV7-2 and TRBJ1-3; no clear D gene. Trimming shortened V by 5 bases and J by 2 bases, and 7 bases separated the two germline ends. CDR1 and CDR2 from the germline V gene are SGHTA and FQGNSA. The CDR3 is 13 amino acids. Here the CDR3 reads CASSPSTGNTIYF. CDR3 nucleotides: TGTGCCAGCAGCCCCAGTACTGGAAACACCATATATTTT.

CDR3 nucleotides: TGTGCCAGTAGAAGCCTCTCGGTCAATAGCAATCAGCCCCAGCATTTT. It yields the protein CASRSLSVNSNQPQHF. The rearrangement uses TRBV19 and TRBJ1-5; D gene unclear. There are 16 residues in the CDR3. The germline gives CDR1 LNHDA, CDR2 SQIVND (reference sequence). V shed 6 bases and J shed 0 bases, with 15 bases lying between them.

This chain links TRBV28 with TRBJ1-2; D gene uncertain. V dropped 8 bases and J dropped 8 bases, with 9 bases sitting between them. CDR3 length equals 10 residues. Germline V gene lookup returns CDR1 MDHEN and CDR2 SYDVKM. The CDR3 here is CASRMGGYTF. The CDR3 coding sequence is TGTGCCAGCCGTATGGGGGGCTACACCTTC.

This clone was recorded only once. This chain links TRBV6-5 with TRBJ2-5; D remains ambiguous. The CDR3 is 13 amino acids. The germline V gene has CDR1 MNHEY and CDR2 SVGAGI. V shed 6 bases and J shed 5 bases, with 13 bases lying between them. This CDR3 reads CASRLRALETQYF. The CDR3 region has the DNA TGTGCCAGCAGATTAAGGGCTTTGGAGACCCAGTACTTC.

This clone was counted a few times. The gene calls are TRBV7-9 and TRBJ1-5; 8 bases fit TRBD1. V trimming: 0 bases; J trimming: 6 bases; junction bases outside the gene matches: 4. The CDR3 sequence is 15 residues long. Germline CDR1 SEHNR, CDR2 FQNEAQ (reference sequence). DNA for the CDR3: TGTGCCAGCAGCTTAGCGGCAGACAGGGGTCAGCCCCAGCATTTT. Its translation: CASSLAADRGQPQHF.

As concerns this clone: One end of the junction varies from germline; a read error may be responsible. This chain links TRBV7-7 with TRBJ2-2; perhaps TRBD2 as D (6 bases). From germline, CDR1 is SSHAT and CDR2 FNYEAQ (reference sequence). This CDR3 has 16 residues. The CDR3 DNA sequence: TGTGCTAGCAGCTTAGCGCGCGGGGCGAACACCGGGGAGCTGTTTTTT. It is translated as CASSLARGANTGELFF. The full variable domain, its missing parts supplied by reference TRBV7-7 and TRBJ2-2, is GAGVSQSPRYKVTKRGQDVTLRCDPISSHATLYWYQQALGQGPEFLTYFNYEAQPDKSGLPSDRFSAERPEGSISTLTIQRTEQRDSAMYRCASSLARGANTGELFFGEGSRLTVL.

As for this clone: The sample contains more than one DNA sequence encoding this CDR3. V usage is TRBV4-2 and J usage is TRBJ2-2; perhaps TRBD2 as D (6 bases). Germline V CDR1 and CDR2: LGHNA, YNFKEQ. The germline V and J ends were trimmed by 3 bases and 1 base, with 9 bases remaining between them. This CDR3 spans 15 amino acids. The CDR3 DNA reads as TGTGCCAGCAGCCAGGCGGGGTTGAACACCGGGGAGCTGTTTTTT. The encoded protein is CASSQAGLNTGELFF.

V gene TRBV7-9 combines with J gene TRBJ2-7; possible D gene TRBD1, 6 bases. The CDR3 runs 15 residues. Trimming removed 4 bases from V and 3 bases from J, with 16 bases in between. Looked up from germline, CDR1 is SEHNR and CDR2 is FQNEAQ (reference sequence). DNA of the CDR3: TGTGCCAGCAGCTGGCCCCGGGACACCTTCTACGAGCAGTACTTC. This codes for CASSWPRDTFYEQYF.